Listed here is a single T cell receptor beta chain. The antigen it recognizes is unknown. Base quality data are lacking; no much larger clone is found one base away. Library construction relied on the immunoSEQ multiplex PCR assay. A mixture of 60 forward primers for TCR Vbeta segments and 13 reverse primers for TCR Jbeta segments was used in the multiplex PCR. A multiplex PCR assay on genomic DNA amplified the CDR3 region of rearranged TCR beta genes. On the Illumina HiSeq System, the amplified TCR beta libraries were sequenced as 87-base-pair reads. The original methods were these. Across the 500 to 750 repertoires, a later analysis counted about 81 million unique TCR beta chains, around 11 million of which were shared by at least two donors. A nearest-neighbor algorithm error-corrected the raw reads and collapsed the reads into unique sequences, merging closely related sequences to remove PCR and sequencing errors. V, D and J gene segments were assigned by aligning CDR3 sequences to IMGT reference sequences. Each retained sequence needed at least a six-nucleotide match to both a V gene segment and a J gene segment. A rearrangement was called productive if the CDR3 had no stop codons and remained in frame with V and J, and every other rearrangement was called non-productive. CDR3 was defined by IMGT convention, running from the second conserved V-encoded cysteine to the conserved J-encoded phenylalanine. In an earlier analysis of more than 550 of the donors, sequences lacking an unambiguous match to a single V gene segment were excluded. In an earlier analysis of 587 of the donors, V segments were called functional above 56.7% productive rearrangements and were called segregating when the between-donor standard deviation exceeded 5%. A statistical classification framework was developed to diagnose cytomegalovirus status using the catalog of TCR beta chain sequences. In a later analysis, V and J genes were assigned by comparing TCR nucleotide sequences against IMGT/GENE-DB human TR gene sequences. Using the TCRdist pipeline, a later analysis assigned CDR3 sequences along with most-parsimonious VDJ recombination scenarios. A later analysis defined each TCR beta chain by its CDR3 amino acid sequence plus V-gene family, and excluded reads lacking a unique V-gene family. To address suspected cross-contamination and a sequencing artifact, a later analysis removed 592 highly shared, low-generation-probability nucleotide sequences. In a later analysis, a clonal expansion index for each public chain was calculated from normalized within-repertoire ranks of inferred template counts. A later analysis computed generation probabilities with a VDJ recombination model fitted to out-of-frame rearrangements, and checked the results against IGoR. Hypergeometric tests were used in a later analysis to score TCR-TCR, TCR-HLA and TCR-CMV co-occurrence, with a repertoire-size bias correction applied to the TCR pairs. False discovery rates were estimated in a later analysis by permuting HLA or CMV assignments 20 times. In a later analysis, co-occurring TCRs were grouped using DBSCAN, with TCRdist sequence similarity added in when clustering inside HLA-allele-positive subsets. Repertoires with fewer than 30,000 or more than 120,000 public chains, plus five repertoires with anomalous nucleotide sharing, were excluded from co-occurrence clustering. TCRdb carries this immuneACCESS record with in-frame sequences only. Its versions omit some clonotypes, under half of them owing to an unresolved V gene in the studies checked, with the rest unexplained. V and J calls and clone size come straight from that table; D and trimming were deduced from the DNA. The sample yields tens of thousands of clones; almost 85% were counted once. 4.5% to 7% of the sample is taken by the ten largest.

Trimming takes 7 bases from V and 3 bases from J, and the germline ends sit 16 bases apart. CDR1 and CDR2 are read off the germline V gene (reference sequence) as MNHNY and SVGAGI. From the cysteine through the phenylalanine, the CDR3 covers 14 amino acids. The only DNA kept is the CDR3, 42 bases in frame from the first base. The data stem from a study of cytomegalovirus exposure and HLA in healthy donors (dated by TCRdb to the late 2010s). Notes on the research overall: According to an earlier analysis of 587 of the donors, about 170 million T cells yielded over 90 million unique TCR beta sequences and about 300 Gb of sequence data. An early release that covered about 640 HLA-typed donors contained about 300 gigabases of sequencing data and 80 million or so unique TCR sequences. Of the roughly 400 genotyped donors, about 84% fell in the genetic ancestry cluster associated with self-reported Caucasian donors. The study was designed to test whether signatures of past pathogen exposure could be identified by cataloging public T cell receptors. The study used immunosequencing to profile the T cell repertoires of 600 to 850 subjects and linked those repertoires to cytomegalovirus serostatus. Besides the first cohort of around 700 subjects, a separate validation cohort made up of 90 to 150 different subjects was used. High-throughput TCR immunosequencing, statistical association of individual TCRs with disease status, and machine learning were combined to predict cytomegalovirus infection status. A later analysis re-examined previously published TCR beta repertoires from 600 to 700 donors and added high-resolution HLA genotyping to investigate patterns of TCR occurrence. Rather than drawing on any new phenotypic data, the later analysis identified candidate immune exposures from TCR beta sequences and the way those sequences occurred across donors. In an earlier analysis of 550 to 700 of the donors, high-throughput TCR beta sequencing was used to judge whether each TCR beta V gene segment behaved as functional or pseudogenic. Donor age, sex, ethnicity and CMV serostatus were collected together with the repertoire data. A later genetic analysis used genome-wide SNP genotypes for about 55% of the 666 donors, treating that subset as a discovery cohort. Every repertoire in the discovery cohort had been generated on one and the same sequencing platform. HLA typing covered class I and class II loci at four-digit resolution. Typing coverage differed by locus: A, B, C, DRB1 and DQB1 were typed in roughly 620-630 donors, DQA1 in approximately 520, DPA1 in 600 to 610, and DPB1 in roughly 470. Four to six DR-DQ haplotypes were handled as single units for association and clustering, since linkage in the cohort was strong. Across about 380 genotyped donors of the cohort, an average of 235,054 unique TCR beta nucleotide sequences per donor were sequenced, and 15% to 20% of those sequences were non-productive. Points the paper makes about the study in general: According to a later analysis, most CMV-associated TCR beta chains appeared to be HLA-restricted, and the HLA associations seemed to be driven largely by CMV exposure. Correlated functional status among segregating V segments might reflect linkage disequilibrium, but an unknown experimental factor could not be ruled out. A later analysis found that TCR association rates varied across HLA loci, with DRB1 alleles showing the most associated TCRs and HLA-C alleles the fewest. In a later analysis, HLA-associated TCR beta chains were found to be more clonally expanded and to have lower generation probabilities than equally common non-associated chains. Several of the top co-occurrence clusters appeared to be linked to parvovirus B19, influenza, CMV and Epstein-Barr virus, according to a later analysis. In a later genetic analysis, a missense DCLRE1C variant was associated with V-gene and J-gene trimming of TCR beta chains, and the association was replicated in an independent cohort. Some IMGT-functional V segments, including TRBV6-2 and TRBV6-3, could not be distinguished by the 87-base-pair reads and were therefore excluded. A group of highly shared sequence variants was considered likely to be a technical artifact of the sequencing pipeline. Cytomegalovirus status was reported to be diagnosed by the classifier with high specificity and sensitivity in both the original and validation cohorts. In the study, roughly 160 TCR beta chains were listed as associated with cytomegalovirus. HLA typing was unavailable for some donors at each locus, so association tests used only the typed subset. For the cohort, immune exposure information was limited to CMV serostatus. Only TCR beta chains were sequenced in this cohort, and the absence of alpha or paired-chain data limited detectable features. The authors suggested that the approach could potentially be extended to other disease states and immunological phenotypes. The presence/absence analyses assumed that sequencing depth was roughly uniform across donors, and that assumption may not be true. The earlier analysis of 587 of the donors excluded around 17 rarely observed V segments, including chromosome 9 orphons, because counts were too low. Compared with the 666-donor mean, donors in an Asian-associated ancestry cluster had fewer N-insertions in productive TCRs, according to a later genetic analysis. In vitro tests confirmed that a few of the cytomegalovirus-associated TCR beta chains recognize cytomegalovirus antigens. Specific HLA alleles were associated with about 17,000 TCR beta sequences at a false discovery rate of 0.05 in a later analysis. An earlier analysis of some 590 of the donors showed that most TCR beta V segments appeared in productive rearrangements either about 90% or about 30% of the time, which broadly matched IMGT annotations. A further reported finding was that TCR beta sequences accurately predicted the HLA-A and HLA-B alleles for most subjects in the first cohort. When HLA alleles, especially DR and DQ, strongly co-occurred, TCR associations were difficult to assign to individual alleles. Most TCR sequences were seen in very few donors, while some public TCRs were found in many individuals.

The cohort consisted of 650 to 700 healthy bone marrow donors. At the time of sampling, all cohort members were nominally healthy, though unrecorded immune exposures were likely present. The donor tested CMV seropositive and was one of the 289 seropositive cohort members. A peripheral blood sample was collected from each donor, and TCR beta sequencing was performed on peripheral blood mononuclear cells. Genomic DNA was extracted from the blood cell samples with the Qiagen DNeasy Blood Extraction Kit. Input material: PBMCs. The sequence came from a woman under 30 in good health and CMV-seropositive. The sequence links TRBV6-6 to TRBJ2-7, and perhaps TRBD2 as D gene, on 5 matching bases. For the CDR3, the sequence is CASTNAGTGYEQYF. The DNA is TGTGCCAGCACCAACGCGGGTACGGGCTACGAGCAGTACTTC.